The clone carrying this T cell receptor (beta chain) was seen many times. The target antigen is unknown. The data were taken from a study of response to subunit inactivated influenza vaccine. The study, taken as a whole, reports: The authors proposed limited new T cell recruitment per seasonal influenza vaccination.

TCRdb reprocessed the RT-PCR reads via MiXCR and lists one record per CDR3 protein. The data hold about 500,000 distinct CDR3 sequences, with over 10% observed a single time. The CDR3 loop spans 13 amino acids. Trimming stripped 4 bases from V and 3 bases from J, with 10 bases between. CDR1 and CDR2 from the germline V gene are MNHEY and SVGAGI. The chain uses TRBV6-5 and TRBJ2-7; D is unresolved. This specimen consisted of PBMCs from blood, obtained 35 to 45 days after vaccination. The source of this sequence is a man over 45 who received an inactivated influenza vaccine. In nucleotides, the CDR3 is TGTGCCAGCAGTTCCCGACTCGTCTACGAGCAGTACTTC. This translates into CASSSRLVYEQYF.